The clone carrying this TCR beta chain was recorded many times. No antigen is known for it. The read terminates 3 residues before the CDR3 end, so the remaining end is supplied by the germline J gene. These data originate in a study of T cell clonality in common variable immunodeficiency. Study-level points and caveats: Patient heterogeneity in the CVID cohort limited correlations between repertoire features and clinical complications. Authors noted CVID clonality's cause needs subpopulation repertoire sequencing. CVID subjects shared fewer TCRbeta clones than healthy controls did.

V trimming: 3 bases; J trimming: 5 bases; junction bases outside the gene matches: 11. The CDR3 length is 18 residues. Looked up from germline, CDR1 is SGHVS and CDR2 is FQNEAQ. Sequenced by immunoSEQ multiplex PCR; TCRdb stores in-frame clones only, minus some. The sample yields about 52,000 clones, without any singletons. The gene calls are TRBV7-8 and TRBJ1-4, with TRBD1 matching 11 bases. This clonotype was sampled from a person aged 18 to 75 in good health. Sample: peripheral blood mononuclear cells. Here the CDR3 reads CASSFNIVGTGGNEKLFF. The covered CDR3 bases are TGTGCCAGCAGCTTTAACATTGTGGGGACAGGGGGAAATGAAAAA. The full variable domain, rest sourced from reference TRBV7-8 and TRBJ1-4, is GAGVSQSPRYKVAKRGQDVALRCDPISGHVSLFWYQQALGQGPEFLTYFQNEAQLDKSGLPSDRFFAERPEGSVSTLKIQRTQQEDSAVYLCASSFNIVGTGGNEKLFFGSGTQLSVL.